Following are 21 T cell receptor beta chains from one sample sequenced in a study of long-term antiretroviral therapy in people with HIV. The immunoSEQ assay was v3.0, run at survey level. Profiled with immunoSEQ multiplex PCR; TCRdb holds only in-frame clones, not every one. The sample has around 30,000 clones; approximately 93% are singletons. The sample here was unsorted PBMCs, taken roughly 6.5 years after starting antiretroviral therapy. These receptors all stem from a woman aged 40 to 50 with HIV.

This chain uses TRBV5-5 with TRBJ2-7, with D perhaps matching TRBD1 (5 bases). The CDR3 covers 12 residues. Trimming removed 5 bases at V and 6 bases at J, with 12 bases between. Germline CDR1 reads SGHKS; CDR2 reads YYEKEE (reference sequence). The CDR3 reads CASRRTGGEQYF. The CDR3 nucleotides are TGTGCCAGCAGACGAACAGGCGGCGAGCAGTACTTC.

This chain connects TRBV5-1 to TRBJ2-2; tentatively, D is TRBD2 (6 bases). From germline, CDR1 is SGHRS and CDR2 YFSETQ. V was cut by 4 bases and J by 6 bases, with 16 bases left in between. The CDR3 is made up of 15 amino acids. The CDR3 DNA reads TGCGCCAGCAGCCTGGACACGGGGGATGCCGGGGAGCTGTTTTTT. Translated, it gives CASSLDTGDAGELFF.

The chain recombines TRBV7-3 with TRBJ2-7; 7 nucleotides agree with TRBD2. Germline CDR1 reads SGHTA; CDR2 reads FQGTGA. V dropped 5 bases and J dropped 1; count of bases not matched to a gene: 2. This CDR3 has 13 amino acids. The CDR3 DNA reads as TGTGCCAGCAGCCGGGGGGATTCCTACGAGCAGTACTTC. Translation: CASSRGDSYEQYF.

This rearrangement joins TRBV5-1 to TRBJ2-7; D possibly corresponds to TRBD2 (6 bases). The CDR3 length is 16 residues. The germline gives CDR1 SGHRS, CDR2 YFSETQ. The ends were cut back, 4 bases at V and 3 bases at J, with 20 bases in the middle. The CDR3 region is CASSLSRGGKVYEQYF. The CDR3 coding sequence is TGCGCCAGCAGCCTGAGCCGGGGAGGAAAAGTCTACGAGCAGTACTTC.

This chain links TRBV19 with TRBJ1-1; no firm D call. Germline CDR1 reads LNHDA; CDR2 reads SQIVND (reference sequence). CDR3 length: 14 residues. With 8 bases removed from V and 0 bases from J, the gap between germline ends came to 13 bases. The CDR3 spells CASGPENLNTEAFF. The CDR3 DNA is TGTGCCAGTGGTCCAGAGAACCTGAACACTGAAGCTTTCTTT.

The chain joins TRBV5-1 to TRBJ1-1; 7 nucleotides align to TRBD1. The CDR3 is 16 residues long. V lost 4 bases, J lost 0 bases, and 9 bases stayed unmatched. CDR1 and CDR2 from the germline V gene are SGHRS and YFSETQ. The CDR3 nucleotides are TGCGCCAGCAGCCAAGGACGTACAGGGGTGAACACTGAAGCTTTCTTT. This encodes CASSQGRTGVNTEAFF.

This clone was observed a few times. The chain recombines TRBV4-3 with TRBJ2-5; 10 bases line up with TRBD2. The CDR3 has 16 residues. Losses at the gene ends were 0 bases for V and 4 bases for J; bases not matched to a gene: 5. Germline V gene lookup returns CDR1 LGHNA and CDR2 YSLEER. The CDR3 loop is CASSQERAGGRETQYF. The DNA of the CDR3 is TGCGCCAGCAGCCAAGAGCGAGCGGGGGGGCGAGAGACCCAGTACTTC.

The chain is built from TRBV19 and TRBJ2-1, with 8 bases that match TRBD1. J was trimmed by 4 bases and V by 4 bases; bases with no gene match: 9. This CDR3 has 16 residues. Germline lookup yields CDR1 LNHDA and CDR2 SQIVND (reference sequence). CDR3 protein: CASSRSTGGFYNEQFF. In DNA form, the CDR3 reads TGTGCCAGTAGTAGGAGTACAGGGGGTTTTTACAATGAGCAGTTCTTC.

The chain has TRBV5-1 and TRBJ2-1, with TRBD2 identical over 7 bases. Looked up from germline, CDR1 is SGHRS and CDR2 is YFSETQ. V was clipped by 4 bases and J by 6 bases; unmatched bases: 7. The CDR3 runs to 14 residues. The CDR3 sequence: CASSQGLSLNEQFF. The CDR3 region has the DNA TGCGCCAGCAGCCAGGGACTATCTCTCAATGAGCAGTTCTTC.

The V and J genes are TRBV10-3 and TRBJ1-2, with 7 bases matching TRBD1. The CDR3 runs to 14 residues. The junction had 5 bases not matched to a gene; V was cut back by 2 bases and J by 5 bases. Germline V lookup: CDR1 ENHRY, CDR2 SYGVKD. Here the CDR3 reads CAISEPGTAYGYTF. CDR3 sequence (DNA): TGTGCCATCAGTGAGCCGGGGACAGCTTATGGCTACACCTTC.

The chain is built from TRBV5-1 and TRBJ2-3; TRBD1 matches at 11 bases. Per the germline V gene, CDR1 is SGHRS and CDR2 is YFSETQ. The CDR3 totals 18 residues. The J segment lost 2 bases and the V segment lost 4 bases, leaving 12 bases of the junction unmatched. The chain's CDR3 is CASSPGQGVGGVTDTQYF. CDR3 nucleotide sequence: TGCGCCAGCAGCCCGGGACAGGGGGTCGGGGGGGTCACAGATACGCAGTATTTT.

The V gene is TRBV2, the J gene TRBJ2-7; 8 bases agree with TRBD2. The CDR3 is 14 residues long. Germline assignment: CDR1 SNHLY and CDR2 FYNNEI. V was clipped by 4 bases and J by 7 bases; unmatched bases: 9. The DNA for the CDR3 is TGTGCCAGCAGTGCTCGCGGGGGGCTCGGGGAGCAGTACTTC. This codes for CASSARGGLGEQYF.

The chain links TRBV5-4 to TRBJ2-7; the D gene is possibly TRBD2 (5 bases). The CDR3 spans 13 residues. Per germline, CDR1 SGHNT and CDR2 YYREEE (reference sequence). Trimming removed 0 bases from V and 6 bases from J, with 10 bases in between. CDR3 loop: CASSLGLAPEQYF. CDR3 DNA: TGTGCCAGCAGCTTGGGGCTAGCCCCCGAGCAGTACTTC.

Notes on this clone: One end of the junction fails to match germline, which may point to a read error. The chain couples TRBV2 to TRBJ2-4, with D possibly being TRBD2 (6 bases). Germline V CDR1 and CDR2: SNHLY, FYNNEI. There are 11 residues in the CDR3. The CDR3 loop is CASSEATGLHF. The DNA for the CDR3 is TGTGCCAGCAGTGAAGCGACGGGACTTCACTTC. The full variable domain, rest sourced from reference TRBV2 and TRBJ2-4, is EPEVTQTPSHQVTQMGQEVILRCVPISNHLYFYWYRQILGQKVEFLVSFYNNEISEKSEIFDDQFSVERPDGSNFTLKIRSTKLEDSAMYFCASSEATGLHFGAGTRLSVL.

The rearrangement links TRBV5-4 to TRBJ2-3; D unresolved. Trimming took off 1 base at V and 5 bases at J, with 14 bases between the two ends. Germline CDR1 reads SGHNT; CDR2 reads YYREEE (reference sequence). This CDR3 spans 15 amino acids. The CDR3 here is CASSLLELGVDTQYF. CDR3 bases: TGTGCCAGCAGCTTGTTGGAATTAGGAGTAGATACGCAGTATTTT.

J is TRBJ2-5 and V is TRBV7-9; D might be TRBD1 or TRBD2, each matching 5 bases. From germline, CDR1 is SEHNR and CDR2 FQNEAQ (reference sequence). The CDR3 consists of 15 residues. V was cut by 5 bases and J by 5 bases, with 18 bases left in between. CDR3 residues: CASSRQRDLGETQYF. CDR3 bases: TGTGCCAGCAGCCGGCAGAGGGACCTCGGGGAGACCCAGTACTTC. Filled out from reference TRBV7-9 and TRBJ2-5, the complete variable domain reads DTGVSQNPRHKITKRGQNVTFRCDPISEHNRLYWYRQTLGQGPEFLTYFQNEAQLEKSRLLSDRFSAERPKGSFSTLEIQRTEQGDSAMYLCASSRQRDLGETQYFGPGTRLLVL.

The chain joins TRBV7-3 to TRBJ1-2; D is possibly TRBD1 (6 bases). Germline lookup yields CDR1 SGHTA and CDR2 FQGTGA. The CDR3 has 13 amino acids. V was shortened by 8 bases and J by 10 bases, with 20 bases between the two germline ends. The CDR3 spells CASSQQGRVDYTF. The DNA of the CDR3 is TGTGCCAGCTCCCAACAGGGCAGGGTGGACTACACCTTC. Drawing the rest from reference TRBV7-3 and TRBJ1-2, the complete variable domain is GAGVSQTPSNKVTEKGKYVELRCDPISGHTALYWYRQSLGQGPEFLIYFQGTGAADDSGLPNDRFFAVRPEGSVSTLKIQRTERGDSAVYLCASSQQGRVDYTFGSGTRLTVV.

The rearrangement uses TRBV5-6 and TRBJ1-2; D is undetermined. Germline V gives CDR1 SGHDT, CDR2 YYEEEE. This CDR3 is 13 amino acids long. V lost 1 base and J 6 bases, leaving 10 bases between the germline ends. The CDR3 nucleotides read TGTGCCAGCAGCTTGCGCGGGTTTGATGGCTACACCTTC. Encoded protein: CASSLRGFDGYTF.

The CDR3 coding sequence is TGTGCCAGCAGCTTGGCCCTCGTTCGGGGGTCCTACGAGCAGTACTTC. As protein: CASSLALVRGSYEQYF. V and J are TRBV5-8 and TRBJ2-7, with D perhaps TRBD2 (6 bases). With 0 bases removed from V and 1 base from J, the gap between germline ends came to 14 bases. Germline loops: CDR1 SGHTS, CDR2 YDEGEE. The CDR3 totals 16 residues.

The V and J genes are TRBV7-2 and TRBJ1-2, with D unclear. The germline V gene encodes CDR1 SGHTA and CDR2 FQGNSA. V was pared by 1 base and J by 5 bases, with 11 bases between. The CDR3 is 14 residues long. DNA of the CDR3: TGTGCCAGCAGCTTAGAAGTAGGAGGGTATGGCTACACCTTC. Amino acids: CASSLEVGGYGYTF.

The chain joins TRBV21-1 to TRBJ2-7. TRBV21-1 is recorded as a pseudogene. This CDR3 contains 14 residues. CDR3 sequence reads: CASARGLVSYEQYF. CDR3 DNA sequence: TGTGCCAGCGCACGGGGGCTTGTTTCCTACGAGCAGTACTTC.